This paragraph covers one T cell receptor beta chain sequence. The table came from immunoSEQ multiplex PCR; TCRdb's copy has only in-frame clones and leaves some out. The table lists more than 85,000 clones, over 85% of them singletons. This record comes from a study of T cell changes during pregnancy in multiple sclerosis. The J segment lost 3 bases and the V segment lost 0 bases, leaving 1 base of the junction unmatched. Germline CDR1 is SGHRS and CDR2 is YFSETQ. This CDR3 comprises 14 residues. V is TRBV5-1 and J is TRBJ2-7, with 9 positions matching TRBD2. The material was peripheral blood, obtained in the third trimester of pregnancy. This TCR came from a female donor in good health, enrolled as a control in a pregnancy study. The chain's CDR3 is CASSLGSGSYEQYF. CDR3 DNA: TGCGCCAGCAGCTTGGGTAGCGGGAGCTACGAGCAGTACTTC.